The 9 T cell receptor beta chains below were found in one sample sequenced in a study of cytomegalovirus exposure and HLA in healthy donors. PCR employed 60 Vbeta and 13 Jbeta primers. Some clones are missing from TCRdb's copy, which holds only in-frame ones; the method was immunoSEQ multiplex PCR. Of around 270,000 clones listed, 80% are singletons. Sequenced: PBMCs. These receptors came from a girl aged 2 to 10 in good health and CMV-seronegative.

The chain uses TRBV7-9 and TRBJ1-5, with 8 bases identical to TRBD1. This CDR3 is built from 14 residues. Germline CDR1 SEHNR, CDR2 FQNEAQ (reference sequence). With V trimmed by 4 bases and J by 7 bases, 6 bases remained unmatched. The CDR3 spells CASSSSDRGQPQHF. The CDR3 coding sequence is TGTGCCAGCAGCTCCTCCGACAGGGGACAGCCCCAGCATTTT.

The chain joins TRBV5-1 to TRBJ2-3, with D possibly being TRBD2 (6 bases). V lost 2 bases to trimming and J lost 5 bases, with 12 bases between them. Germline CDR1 reads SGHRS; CDR2 reads YFSETQ. The CDR3 runs to 14 residues. CDR3 amino acids: CASSFLGEVDTQYF. DNA of the CDR3: TGCGCCAGCAGCTTTCTAGGGGAGGTAGATACGCAGTATTTT.

V usage is TRBV5-1 and J usage is TRBJ2-7, with 9 nucleotides matching TRBD1. Germline V CDR1 and CDR2: SGHRS, YFSETQ. The CDR3 consists of 15 residues. V was clipped by 4 bases and J by 2 bases; unmatched bases: 7. The CDR3 here is CASSRGTGRPYEQYF. Here the CDR3 DNA reads TGCGCCAGCAGCCGCGGGACAGGGCGACCCTACGAGCAGTACTTC.

In this sample, this clone turned up a few times. This chain connects TRBV29-1 to TRBJ2-4, with TRBD2 matching over 8 bases. Per germline, CDR1 SQVTM and CDR2 ANQGSEA. The CDR3 is made up of 12 amino acids. With 7 bases clipped from V and 9 bases from J, the junction kept 8 bases outside the gene matches. The CDR3 sequence: CSADPGLGIQYF. The CDR3 DNA reads TGCAGCGCCGACCCGGGACTAGGCATTCAGTACTTC.

The chain joins TRBV30 to TRBJ2-5, with 8 nucleotides matching TRBD2. The ends lost 0 bases at V and 4 bases at J; junction bases unmatched: 4. The CDR3 is 14 residues long. Per germline, CDR1 GTSNPN and CDR2 SVGIG (reference sequence). Here the CDR3 reads CAWSVGGGRETQYF. In DNA, the CDR3 is TGTGCCTGGAGTGTAGGCGGGGGGCGAGAGACCCAGTACTTC.

This clone was seen a few times. V gene TRBV7-8 combines with J gene TRBJ1-2, with unresolved D. The CDR3 covers 14 residues. Trimming removed 5 bases at V and 4 bases at J, with 14 bases between. From germline, CDR1 is SGHVS and CDR2 FQNEAQ. The CDR3: CASSLKRRGYGYTF. The DNA of the CDR3 is TGTGCCAGCAGCCTCAAGAGAAGAGGCTATGGCTACACCTTC.

The chain links TRBV19 to TRBJ1-3; D unclear. CDR1 is LNHDA, CDR2 SQIVND, per germline (reference sequence). The CDR3 runs 17 residues. With 3 bases removed from V and 0 bases from J, the gap between germline ends came to 15 bases. The DNA for the CDR3 is TGTGCCAGTAGTATTCTATCGGTTTTCTCCTCTGGAAACACCATATATTTT. Protein sequence: CASSILSVFSSGNTIYF.

The CDR3: CASSVEGAGEAFF. The CDR3 nucleotides are TGTGCCAGCAGCGTAGAGGGGGCAGGTGAAGCTTTCTTT. J is TRBJ1-1 and V is TRBV9; 7 nucleotides align to TRBD1. Germline V lookup: CDR1 SGDLS, CDR2 YYNGEE. Trimming removed 0 bases from V and 7 bases from J; junction bases left unmatched: 3. The length of the CDR3 is 13 residues.

This chain uses TRBV6-1 with TRBJ2-6; 7 bases fit TRBD1. Germline CDR1 MNHNS, CDR2 SASEGT. V shed 4 bases and J 0 bases; nucleotides not matched to a gene: 3. The CDR3 consists of 16 residues. This chain's CDR3 is CASSGQGTSGANVLTF. The CDR3 DNA reads TGTGCCAGCAGTGGACAGGGTACCTCTGGGGCCAACGTCCTGACTTTC.